Shown below are 19 T cell receptor beta chains from a single sample sequenced in a study of T cell changes during pregnancy in multiple sclerosis. Data came from immunoSEQ multiplex PCR; TCRdb stores just in-frame clones and leaves some out. Of 49,000 or so clones listed, around 91% are singletons. The source material was CD4+ T cells from peripheral blood mononuclear cells, sampled in the second trimester of pregnancy. Receptors originate from a female donor in good health, enrolled as a control in a pregnancy study.

This chain links TRBV2 with TRBJ1-5, with 8 bases identical to TRBD1. The CDR3 has 16 residues. The V segment lost 1 base and the J segment 7 bases; nucleotides outside the gene matches: 9. The germline V gene has CDR1 SNHLY and CDR2 FYNNEI. The CDR3 DNA reads TGTGCCAGCAGTGAAGAAGGGACAGGCCCCGGGCAGCCCCAGCATTTT. Protein: CASSEEGTGPGQPQHF.

The sample holds a few counts of this clone. This sequence joins TRBV6-5 and TRBJ1-1, with D hard to call. The V gene's germline CDR1 is MNHEY and CDR2 SVGAGI. V was cut by 7 bases and J by 0 bases, with 6 bases left in between. This CDR3 spans 12 amino acids. CDR3 sequence: CASISVNTEAFF. CDR3 sequence (DNA): TGTGCCAGCATCTCGGTGAACACTGAAGCTTTCTTT.

The chain has TRBV7-2 and TRBJ1-2; 10 bases agree with TRBD1. With V trimmed by 5 bases and J by 7 bases, 10 bases remained unmatched. The germline V gene encodes CDR1 SGHTA and CDR2 FQGNSA. The CDR3 contains 15 residues. The CDR3: CASSPPGQGRSGYTF. The DNA for the CDR3 is TGTGCCAGCAGCCCTCCGGGACAGGGGAGGAGTGGCTACACCTTC. Drawing the rest from reference TRBV7-2 and TRBJ1-2, the complete variable domain is GAGVSQSPSNKVTEKGKDVELRCDPISGHTALYWYRQSLGQGLEFLIYFQGNSAPDKSGLPSDRFSAERTGGSVSTLTIQRTQQEDSAVYLCASSPPGQGRSGYTFGSGTRLTVV.

This clone was seen only once. The chain links TRBV6-5 to TRBJ1-1; D is perhaps TRBD1 (6 bases). Germline V CDR1 and CDR2: MNHEY, SVGAGI. The CDR3 contains 14 residues. Trimming shortened V by 6 bases and J by 3 bases, and 14 bases separated the two germline ends. In DNA, the CDR3 is TGTGCCAGCAGCTCCGGACAGAGTTACACTGAAGCTTTCTTT. This translates into CASSSGQSYTEAFF.

This chain links TRBV5-4 with TRBJ2-2; 11 nucleotides align to TRBD2. The CDR3 extends over 15 amino acids. Germline CDR1 and CDR2: SGHNT and YYREEE (reference sequence). Unmatched junction bases numbered 3, after V lost 3 bases and J lost 5 bases. The CDR3 DNA follows: TGTGCCAGCAGCTGGACTAGCGGGTGGACCGGGGAGCTGTTTTTT. Protein sequence: CASSWTSGWTGELFF.

The chain uses TRBV5-1 and TRBJ1-2; TRBD1 might be the D (6 bases). Germline V gives CDR1 SGHRS, CDR2 YFSETQ. Trimming pared 1 base from V and 8 bases from J, leaving 15 bases between. CDR3 length equals 14 residues. The CDR3 DNA follows: TGCGCCAGCAGCTTGTATTACAGGGAGGGGGGCTACACCTTC. The encoded protein is CASSLYYREGGYTF.

By share of the sample, this clone is medium-sized. The V call is TRBV18, the J call TRBJ1-1; D uncertain. V dropped 2 bases and J dropped 1 base, with 8 bases sitting between them. The CDR3 covers 14 residues. Germline V gives CDR1 KGHSH, CDR2 LQKENI. In DNA, the CDR3 is TGTGCCAGCTCACCAGAACAGTCGAACACTGAAGCTTTCTTT. Translating gives CASSPEQSNTEAFF.

J is TRBJ2-5 and V is TRBV5-6; 10 nucleotides align to TRBD1. The closer fit of TRBJ2-7 to the DNA end suggests the J call may be wrong. The CDR3 totals 16 residues. CDR1 is SGHDT and CDR2 is YYEEEE in the germline V gene. The CDR3 reads CASSFKWDRGAYEQYF. CDR3 in DNA: TGTGCCAGCAGCTTTAAGTGGGACAGGGGAGCCTACGAGCAGTACTTC.

The J gene is TRBJ1-1, the V gene TRBV5-1, with D possibly TRBD1 on 6 matching bases. The germline gives CDR1 SGHRS, CDR2 YFSETQ. The V gene lost 3 bases and the J gene lost 1 base, with 13 bases spanning the gap. This CDR3 comprises 15 residues. This CDR3 reads CASSSGGTSNTEAFF. CDR3 nucleotide sequence: TGCGCCAGCAGCTCGGGGGGGACATCGAACACTGAAGCTTTCTTT.

The chain combines TRBV4-2 with TRBJ2-1; the match to TRBD2 covers 9 bases. Germline lookup yields CDR1 LGHNA and CDR2 YNFKEQ. The CDR3 covers 15 residues. V gave up 6 bases and J gave up 4 bases; unmatched junction bases: 7. In DNA, the CDR3 is TGTGCCAGCAGTAGAGCGACTAGCGGTTACAATGAGCAGTTCTTC. Translation: CASSRATSGYNEQFF.

V is TRBV27 and J is TRBJ1-1; 7 bases line up with TRBD1. The germline V gene encodes CDR1 MNHEY and CDR2 SMNVEV (reference sequence). J gave up 6 bases and V 6 bases, and 10 bases lay outside the gene matches. The CDR3 is 14 amino acids. CDR3 sequence: CASRWTTGISEAFF. For the CDR3, the DNA is TGTGCCAGCAGGTGGACGACAGGGATCTCTGAAGCTTTCTTT.

The J gene is TRBJ1-6, the V gene TRBV4-2; TRBD1 matches at 8 bases. The junction had 3 bases not matched to a gene; V was cut back by 3 bases and J by 5 bases. This CDR3 region has 15 residues. Looked up from germline, CDR1 is LGHNA and CDR2 is YNFKEQ. The CDR3 bases are TGTGCCAGCAGCCACCTGACAGGGGATAATTCACCCCTCCACTTT. Protein: CASSHLTGDNSPLHF.

The CDR3 DNA reads as TGTGCCAGCAGCGTAAACGGGGGCTCCTACAATGAGCAGTTCTTC. It codes for CASSVNGGSYNEQFF. This chain connects TRBV6-5 to TRBJ2-1; a weak D match, TRBD2 (6 bases). V lost 6 bases, J lost 0 bases, and 12 bases lay in between. The CDR3 has 15 residues. Germline V gene data show CDR1 as MNHEY and CDR2 as SVGAGI.

The J gene is TRBJ2-7, the V gene TRBV11-2; 11 bases line up with TRBD2. With V trimmed by 10 bases and J by 3 bases, 8 bases remained unmatched. CDR3 length equals 14 residues. Per germline, CDR1 SGHAT and CDR2 FQNNGV. This CDR3 reads CATRRLAGGYEQYF. CDR3 DNA: TGTGCCACCCGCAGGCTAGCGGGGGGCTACGAGCAGTACTTC.

The genes are TRBV30 and TRBJ1-3; D not certain. This CDR3 is built from 13 residues. Germline V gene sequence: CDR1 GTSNPN, CDR2 SVGIG (reference sequence). The germline V and J ends were trimmed by 8 bases and 0 bases, with 11 bases remaining between them. The CDR3 DNA sequence: TGTGCCCAACGAATCAGCTCTGGAAACACCATATATTTT. It yields the protein CAQRISSGNTIYF.

The CDR3 sequence is CASSLNRGLKTEAFF. Written as DNA, the CDR3 is TGTGCCAGCAGCTTGAACAGGGGCCTCAAGACTGAAGCTTTCTTT. This chain joins TRBV11-3 and TRBJ1-1; 7 positions match TRBD1. The CDR3 contains 15 residues. CDR1 is SGHNT, CDR2 YENEEA, per germline. V was pared by 3 bases and J by 5 bases, with 9 bases of the junction left unmatched.

This clone was observed once. This chain uses TRBV18 with TRBJ2-5, with 7 bases fitting TRBD2. CDR3 size: 13 residues. V trimming: 3 bases; J trimming: 7 bases; junction bases outside the gene matches: 5. The germline V gene has CDR1 KGHSH and CDR2 LQKENI. As DNA, the CDR3 is TGTGCCAGCTCACCTACTAGCGCTGGGACCCAGTACTTC. Translating it yields CASSPTSAGTQYF.

The chain has TRBV19 and TRBJ2-5, with TRBD2 matching 8 bases. V lost 2 bases to trimming and J lost 2 bases; unmatched junction nucleotides: 10. Germline CDR1 and CDR2: LNHDA and SQIVND (reference sequence). The CDR3 is 17 amino acids. The CDR3 nucleotides are TGTGCCAGTAGTATATCTTTACGGGGGGGCCTGCAAGAGACCCAGTACTTC. Amino acids: CASSISLRGGLQETQYF.

J is TRBJ1-1 and V is TRBV19, with D unclear. Looked up from germline, CDR1 is LNHDA and CDR2 is SQIVND (reference sequence). V lost 5 bases to trimming and J lost 4 bases, with 26 bases between them. The CDR3 runs 18 residues. CDR3 bases: TGTGCCAGTAGTCCCCCAGAGAGGGAGGGCTTCTTGGGCACTGAAGCTTTCTTT. Amino acids: CASSPPEREGFLGTEAFF.